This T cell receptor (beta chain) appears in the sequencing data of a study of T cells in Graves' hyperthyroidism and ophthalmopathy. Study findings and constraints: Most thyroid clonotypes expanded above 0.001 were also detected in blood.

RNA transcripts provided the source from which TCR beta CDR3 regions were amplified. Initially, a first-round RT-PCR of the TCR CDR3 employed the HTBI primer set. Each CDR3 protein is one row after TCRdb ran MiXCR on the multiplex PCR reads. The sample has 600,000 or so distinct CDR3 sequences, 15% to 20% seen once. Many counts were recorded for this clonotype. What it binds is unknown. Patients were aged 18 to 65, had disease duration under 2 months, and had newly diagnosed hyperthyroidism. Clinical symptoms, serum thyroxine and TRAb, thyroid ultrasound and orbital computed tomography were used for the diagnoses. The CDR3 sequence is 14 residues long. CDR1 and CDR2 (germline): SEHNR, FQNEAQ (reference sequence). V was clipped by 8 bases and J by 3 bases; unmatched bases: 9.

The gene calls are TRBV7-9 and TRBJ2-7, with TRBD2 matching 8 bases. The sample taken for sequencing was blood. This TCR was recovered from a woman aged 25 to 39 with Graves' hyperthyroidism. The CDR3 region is CASAGSGGSYEQYF. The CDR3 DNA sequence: TGTGCCAGCGCCGGCAGCGGGGGCAGCTACGAGCAGTACTTC.